The rows below give T cell receptor beta chains drawn from one sample of a study of shared clonotypes between healthy human individuals. This table comes from immunoSEQ multiplex PCR, and its TCRdb copy is limited to in-frame clones, with some not included. The profile covers around 1.1 million clones, with around 82% appearing a single time and around 0.6% taken by the ten largest. Material: memory CD4+ T cells from PBMCs. The receptor source for this set is a man younger than 35 in good health. Some clones in this sample may be carry-over from other donors' samples. Each CDR3 is given with its conserved first and last residue. The D gene is left open where the match is weak. Rows give clone size only sometimes, using once, few, many, or a class for an expanded clone.

>-|-|TRBV27|TRBJ1-4
TGTGCCAGCAGTTTGTCGGGTGCTAATGAAAAACTGTTTTTT
CASSLSGANEKLFF
>-|-|TRBV15|TRBJ2-1
TGTGCCACCAGCAGAGATCGCATGGATGAGCAGTTCTTC
CATSRDRMDEQFF
>-|-|TRBV19|TRBJ1-2
TGTGCCAGTAGAGTGGGGGATCGCTATGGCTACACCTTC
CASRVGDRYGYTF
>-|-|TRBV6-1|TRBJ2-2
TGTGCCAGCAAGGAAAACTTTTCTCCCGGGGAGCTGTTTTTT
CASKENFSPGELFF
>-|-|TRBV28|TRBJ2-2
TGTGCCAGCGGTTTTGAGGCAGCGAACACCGGGGAGCTGTTTTTT
CASGFEAANTGELFF
>-|many|TRBV30|TRBJ1-2
TGTGCCTGGAGTCCCAGGGGAACGGATGGCTACACCTTC
CAWSPRGTDGYTF
>TRBD2|-|TRBV7-9|TRBJ2-1
TGTGCCAGCGGGGCAGCGGGAGGCCCCGTGGGTGGGAATGAGCAGTTCTTC
CASGAAGGPVGGNEQFF
>-|once|TRBV5-1|TRBJ2-7
TGCGCCAGCAGCTTGAGGAGCTCCTACGAGCAGTACTTC
CASSLRSSYEQYF
>-|few|TRBV6-6|TRBJ2-2
TGTGCCAGCAGCCCCGGGACACGAGACACCGGGGAGCTGTTTTTT
CASSPGTRDTGELFF
>TRBD1|-|TRBV5-1|TRBJ1-1
TGCGCCAGCAGCAACGAGGGGACAGGGGGAGCGGCGGCTTTCTTT
CASSNEGTGGAAAFF
>-|many|TRBV5-5|TRBJ1-5
TGTGCCAGCAGCTCGCAGGGGAATAGCAATCAGCCCCAGCATTTT
CASSSQGNSNQPQHF
>TRBD1|-|TRBV27|TRBJ1-2
TGTGCCAGCAGTTTGCGGACAGGGACTATCTATGGCTACACCTTC
CASSLRTGTIYGYTF
>-|-|TRBV6-4|TRBJ2-7
TGTGCCAGCAGTGACTCGACTCCCCCGGAGGACGAGCAGTACTTC
CASSDSTPPEDEQYF
>TRBD1|-|TRBV6-1|TRBJ1-2
TGTGCCAGCAGTGAAGATTTGACAGGGGCCTATGGCTACACCTTC
CASSEDLTGAYGYTF
>-|-|TRBV20-1|TRBJ2-2
TGCAGTGCTAGAGGGACCGGGGAGCTGTTTTTT
CSARGTGELFF
>TRBD2|-|TRBV7-7|TRBJ2-5
TGTGCCAGCAGCCTGGGACTAGCGGGAGGGGAGACCCAGTACTTC
CASSLGLAGGETQYF
>-|once|TRBV18|TRBJ1-1
TGTGCCAGCTCACCACCGAGAAGGACAGCGATCAGCACTGAAGCTTTCTTT
CASSPPRRTAISTEAFF
>-|-|TRBV4-2|TRBJ1-1
TGTGCCAGCAGCCAAGATCTCCGGGCCTATATCGGCGCGAACACTGAAGCTTTCTTT
CASSQDLRAYIGANTEAFF
>-|many|TRBV27|TRBJ2-5
TGTGCCAGCACCGCGGCATGGGGGCTCGGCCAAGAGACCCAGTACTTC
CASTAAWGLGQETQYF
>-|-|TRBV19|TRBJ1-2
TGTGCCAGTAGTACTTGGGAAGGTGCTAACTATGGCTACACCTTC
CASSTWEGANYGYTF
>-|-|TRBV5-1|TRBJ1-1
TGCGCCAGCAGCATCAACAGGGCGACTGAAGCTTTCTTT
CASSINRATEAFF
>-|-|TRBV6-5|TRBJ1-4
TGTGCCAGCAGTTTAAGGGGGAAAGAAAAACTGTTTTTT
CASSLRGKEKLFF
>-|-|TRBV18|TRBJ2-5
TGTGCCAGCTCACCCTGGGGGGTTGAGGAGACCCAGTACTTC
CASSPWGVEETQYF
>-|-|TRBV28|TRBJ2-7
TGTGCCAGCAGTTACGGGACATCCCACGAGCAGTACTTC
CASSYGTSHEQYF
>TRBD1|-|TRBV5-1|TRBJ2-5
TGCGCCAGCAGCTGGGGACAGTACCAAGAGACCCAGTACTTC
CASSWGQYQETQYF
>TRBD1|-|TRBV28|TRBJ2-7
TGTGCCAGCAGTTTATGGGGGACAGGGGCCGGTTACTCCTACGAGCAGTACTTC
CASSLWGTGAGYSYEQYF
>-|-|TRBV7-2|TRBJ2-3
TGTGCCAGCAGCCTACTACGAAGTACAGATACGCAGTATTTT
CASSLLRSTDTQYF
>-|-|TRBV30|TRBJ1-4
TGTGCCTGGAGTTTGGGGAGTGAAAAACTGTTTTTT
CAWSLGSEKLFF
>-|-|TRBV5-4|TRBJ1-2
TGTGCCAGCAGCTTGGGGACGAACTATGGCTACACCTTC
CASSLGTNYGYTF
>-|few|TRBV7-2|TRBJ2-7
TGTGCCAGCAGCTTAGATCCCCGCTACGAGCAGTACTTC
CASSLDPRYEQYF
>-|-|TRBV7-3|TRBJ1-2
TGTGCCAGCAGCTCCGGGTCCAACTATGGCTACACCTTC
CASSSGSNYGYTF
>TRBD1|few|TRBV4-2|TRBJ1-2
TGTGCCAGCAGCCAAGCTACCGGGACAGAAGATGGCTACACCTTC
CASSQATGTEDGYTF
>-|-|TRBV7-2|TRBJ2-2
TGTGCCAGCAGCTGGGGTAGAGGTACCGGGGAGCTGTTTTTT
CASSWGRGTGELFF
>TRBD2|-|TRBV5-1|TRBJ2-1
TGCGCCAGCAGCGCGGGGGGACTAGCTTCTCGGGAGCAGTTCTTC
CASSAGGLASREQFF
>-|-|TRBV18|TRBJ1-1
TGTGCCAGCTCACCAGCAGGGATAAACACTGAAGCTTTCTTT
CASSPAGINTEAFF
>-|-|TRBV19|TRBJ1-5
TGTGCCAGTAGTATAGTAGCCAGGGAAGATCAGCCCCAGCATTTT
CASSIVAREDQPQHF
>-|-|TRBV28|TRBJ1-4
TGTGCCAGCAGTTTAGGGACTAGGGGCTTTAATGAAAAACTGTTTTTT
CASSLGTRGFNEKLFF
>TRBD1|-|TRBV11-1|TRBJ1-1
TGTGCCAGCAGCGTAAACAGGGGACTGAACACTGAAGCTTTCTTT
CASSVNRGLNTEAFF
>-|few|TRBV14|TRBJ1-2
TGTGCCAGCAGCCAGAATCGGGTCGGCTACACCTTC
CASSQNRVGYTF
>TRBD2|-|TRBV29-1|TRBJ2-3
TGCAGCGTTTCCTCGACTAGCGGGAGAACAGATACGCAGTATTTT
CSVSSTSGRTDTQYF
>-|-|TRBV30|TRBJ1-4
TGTGCCTGGAGTAGGTCGTGGGGACTGTTTTTT
CAWSRSWGLFF
>-|-|TRBV5-6|TRBJ1-1
TGTGCCAGCAGCTCCCCGGGACGGGCGGCCACTGAAGCTTTCTTT
CASSSPGRAATEAFF
>TRBD2|once|TRBV5-1|TRBJ2-1
TGCGCCAGCAGCTTGACTACTAGCGAACCCTACAATGAGCAGTTCTTC
CASSLTTSEPYNEQFF
>-|-|TRBV19|TRBJ1-5
TGTGCCAGTAGTCCCTTACACCTCGGGAATCAGCCCCAGCATTTT
CASSPLHLGNQPQHF
>-|-|TRBV15|TRBJ1-2
TGTGCCACCAGCAGAGGAGGGGCAGGGACCACCTTC
CATSRGGAGTTF
>-|many|TRBV7-2|TRBJ2-7
TGTGCCAGCAGCTTAGCAGGGTTTAGCTCCTACGAGCAGTACTTC
CASSLAGFSSYEQYF
>-|-|TRBV5-6|TRBJ1-1
TGTGCCAGCAGCTTGGCCGGGGGCATGAACACTGAAGCTTTCTTT
CASSLAGGMNTEAFF
>-|-|TRBV30|TRBJ1-2
TGTGCCTGGAGCGTAGGGGGTTTTGGCTATGGCTACACCTTC
CAWSVGGFGYGYTF
>TRBD2|-|TRBV5-1|TRBJ2-2
TGCGCCAGCAGCCCGCGGGCTAGCGGGAACACCGGGGAGCTGTTTTTT
CASSPRASGNTGELFF
>-|once|TRBV18|TRBJ2-5
TGTGCCAGCTCACGGCAGTCGGGCCTCCAAGAGACCCAGTACTTC
CASSRQSGLQETQYF
>-|-|TRBV10-3|TRBJ2-3
TGTGCCATCAGAAGTGGACGAGACACAGATACGCAGTATTTT
CAIRSGRDTDTQYF